The sequence of this T cell receptor beta chain was determined in a study of T cell repertoires in cytomegalovirus infection. Study-level findings and limits: Individuals carrying CMV plus the relevant HLA were identified by cumulative frequency of public TCR beta families.

With regard to this clonotype: Its target is not known.

This CDR3 comprises 15 residues. The V end lost 3 bases, the J end lost 0 bases, and 9 bases lay between the germline ends. The germline CDR1 and CDR2 sequences are MGHRA and YSYEKL. TCRdb analysed the reads with MiXCR anew, one entry per CDR3 protein. The table records a few hundred thousand distinct CDR3 sequences, about 44% of them present only once. The sequence derives from a human donor in good health (CMV status not recorded). Some clones in this sample may be carry-over from other donors' samples. Sequenced here: cultured PBMCs, sampled from culture after CMV antigen stimulation. The rearrangement uses TRBV4-1 and TRBJ1-5; D gene unclear. In DNA form, the CDR3 reads TGCGCCAGCAGCCATAGCCACCCTAGCAATCAGCCCCAGCATTTT. Translating it yields CASSHSHPSNQPQHF.